The 9 T cell receptor beta chains below come from one sample, sequenced in a study of T-cell reconstitution after alpha-beta-depleted transplantation in children. Unique molecular identifiers were incorporated into the prepared TCRbeta library. TCRdb ran MiXCR on the PCR reads and lists one entry per CDR3 protein. The data hold some 600,000 distinct CDR3 sequences, with over 10% observed a single time. The input for sequencing was PBMCs, mostly from graft donor cells, taken 360 days after TCRalphabeta/CD19-depleted stem cell transplant. These receptors originate from a male patient aged 10 to 17 who had a stem cell transplant for acute myeloid leukemia, so the T cells may come from the graft donor.

This rearrangement joins TRBV20-1 to TRBJ1-2; unclear D gene. CDR1 is DFQATT and CDR2 is SNEGSKA in the germline V gene (reference sequence). The CDR3 runs to 11 residues. Trimming shortened V by 2 bases and J by 4 bases, and 5 bases separated the two germline ends. CDR3 nucleotides: TGCAGTGCTAGACAACTCTATGGCTACACCTTC. As protein: CSARQLYGYTF.

V usage is TRBV9 and J usage is TRBJ2-5, with unresolved D. Trimming took off 0 bases at V and 4 bases at J, with 4 bases between the two ends. CDR3 length: 12 amino acids. In germline, CDR1 is SGDLS, CDR2 YYNGEE. CDR3: CASSVGVETQYF. The CDR3, as DNA: TGTGCCAGCAGCGTAGGGGTAGAGACCCAGTACTTC.

A few counts support this clonotype. This chain links TRBV28 with TRBJ2-1; D not resolved. This CDR3 comprises 12 residues. CDR1 MDHEN and CDR2 SYDVKM come from the germline V gene. V dropped 2 bases and J dropped 6 bases, with 5 bases sitting between them. CDR3 coding DNA: TGTGCCAGCAGTTTAAATCGCAATGAGCAGTTCTTC. Translated: CASSLNRNEQFF.

The rearrangement joins TRBV6-9 to TRBJ2-1; 12 nucleotides agree with TRBD2. V was pared by 6 bases and J by 0 bases, with 24 bases of the junction left unmatched. CDR3 length equals 23 residues. Germline V lookup: CDR1 MNHGY, CDR2 SVAAGI. The chain's CDR3 is CASRYDTGLAGSRLLSSYNEQFF. The DNA of the CDR3 is TGTGCCAGCAGATATGACACGGGACTAGCGGGCAGTCGCCTTCTTAGCTCCTACAATGAGCAGTTCTTC.

This clonotype showed up many times. The rearrangement links TRBV5-1 to TRBJ1-1; D is uncertain. CDR1 and CDR2 from the germline V gene are SGHRS and YFSETQ. V dropped 0 bases and J dropped 4 bases, with 7 bases sitting between them. The CDR3 has 13 amino acids. The CDR3 DNA is TGCGCCAGCAGCTTGGACCTCCTCACTGAAGCTTTCTTT. Amino acids: CASSLDLLTEAFF.

The chain has TRBV21-1 and TRBJ2-5; the table names TRBD1, a call not compared with the DNA. TRBV21-1 is annotated as a pseudogene. The CDR3 length is 15 residues. The CDR3 coding sequence is TGTGCCAGCAGCAAAGTCGGGGGGAAACAAGAGACCCAGTACTTC. Translation: CASSKVGGKQETQYF.

A few counts support this clonotype. The CDR3 loop is CASRPTGQIYNEQFF. DNA of the CDR3: TGTGCCAGCAGACCCACGGGACAGATCTACAATGAGCAGTTCTTC. The V gene is TRBV6-1, the J gene TRBJ2-1; TRBD1 aligns across 7 bases. V was clipped by 6 bases and J by 3 bases; unmatched bases: 8. Germline V gene lookup returns CDR1 MNHNS and CDR2 SASEGT. The CDR3 contains 15 residues.

This clonotype was seen more than once but under ten times. V usage is TRBV20-1 and J usage is TRBJ2-1; D is possibly TRBD2 (6 bases). V lost 1 base, J lost 2 bases, and 15 bases lay in between. CDR3 length equals 16 residues. Looked up from germline, CDR1 is DFQATT and CDR2 is SNEGSKA (reference sequence). The chain's CDR3 is CSARGDRERAYNEQFF. In nucleotides, the CDR3 is TGCAGTGCTAGAGGGGATCGGGAGAGGGCCTACAATGAGCAGTTCTTC.

This chain uses TRBV5-5 with TRBJ2-7, with D perhaps TRBD2 (5 bases). Trimming removed 4 bases at V and 4 bases at J, with 15 bases between. CDR1 and CDR2 from the germline V gene are SGHKS and YYEKEE (reference sequence). The CDR3 is made up of 14 amino acids. CDR3 nucleotide sequence: TGTGCCAGCAGCCCCCCAAGCGGACCTTACGAGCAGTACTTC. Translation: CASSPPSGPYEQYF.